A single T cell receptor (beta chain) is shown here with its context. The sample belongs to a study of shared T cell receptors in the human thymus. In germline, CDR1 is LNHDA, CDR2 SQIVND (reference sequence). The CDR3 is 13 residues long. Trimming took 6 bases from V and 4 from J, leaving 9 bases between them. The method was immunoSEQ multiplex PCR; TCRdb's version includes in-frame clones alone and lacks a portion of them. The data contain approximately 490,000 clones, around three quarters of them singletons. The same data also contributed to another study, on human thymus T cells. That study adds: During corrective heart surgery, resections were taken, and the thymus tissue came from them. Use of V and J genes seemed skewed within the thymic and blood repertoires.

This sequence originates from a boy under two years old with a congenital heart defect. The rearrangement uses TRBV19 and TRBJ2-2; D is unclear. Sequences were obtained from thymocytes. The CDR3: CASSTNPTGELFF. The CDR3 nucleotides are TGTGCCAGTAGCACTAATCCCACCGGGGAGCTGTTTTTT.